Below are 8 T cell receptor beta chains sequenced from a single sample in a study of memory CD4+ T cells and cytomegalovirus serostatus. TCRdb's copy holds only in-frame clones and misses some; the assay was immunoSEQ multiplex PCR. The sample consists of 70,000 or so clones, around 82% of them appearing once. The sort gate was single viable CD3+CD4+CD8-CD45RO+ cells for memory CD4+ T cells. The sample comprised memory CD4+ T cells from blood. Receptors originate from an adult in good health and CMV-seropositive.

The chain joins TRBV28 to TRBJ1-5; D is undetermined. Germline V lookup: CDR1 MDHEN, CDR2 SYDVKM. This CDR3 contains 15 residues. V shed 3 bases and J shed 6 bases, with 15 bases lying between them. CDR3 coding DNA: TGTGCCAGCAGTTTGAGCGCCTCTCGGGGTCAGCCCCAGCATTTT. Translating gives CASSLSASRGQPQHF.

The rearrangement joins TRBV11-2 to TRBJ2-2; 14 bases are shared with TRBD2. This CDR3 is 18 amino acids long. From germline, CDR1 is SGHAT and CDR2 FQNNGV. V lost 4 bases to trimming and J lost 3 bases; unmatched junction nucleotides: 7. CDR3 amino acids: CASSSSGLAGAHTGELFF. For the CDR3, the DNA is TGTGCCAGCAGCTCCTCGGGACTAGCGGGAGCTCACACCGGGGAGCTGTTTTTT.

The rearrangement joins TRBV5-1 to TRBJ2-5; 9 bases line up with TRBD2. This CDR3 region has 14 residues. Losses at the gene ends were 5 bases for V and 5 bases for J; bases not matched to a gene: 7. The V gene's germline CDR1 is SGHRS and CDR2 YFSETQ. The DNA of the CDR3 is TGCGCCAGCAGGGTGGTAGCGGGGGTTGAGACCCAGTACTTC. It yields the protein CASRVVAGVETQYF.

CDR3 sequence (DNA): TGTGCCAGCAGACTACAACCCGGGACTAATTCACCCCTCCACTTT. Protein product: CASRLQPGTNSPLHF. The genes are TRBV6-4 and TRBJ1-6, with a tentative D call TRBD1 (5 bases). The CDR3 spans 15 residues. V was trimmed by 6 bases and J by 6 bases, leaving 15 bases between them. Germline values: CDR1 MRHNA, CDR2 SNTAGT.

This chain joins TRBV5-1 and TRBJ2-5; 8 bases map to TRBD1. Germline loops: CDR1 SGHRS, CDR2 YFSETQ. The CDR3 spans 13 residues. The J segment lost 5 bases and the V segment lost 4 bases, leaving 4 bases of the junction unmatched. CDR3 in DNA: TGCGCCAGCAGCACGGACAGGGTTGAGACCCAGTACTTC. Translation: CASSTDRVETQYF.

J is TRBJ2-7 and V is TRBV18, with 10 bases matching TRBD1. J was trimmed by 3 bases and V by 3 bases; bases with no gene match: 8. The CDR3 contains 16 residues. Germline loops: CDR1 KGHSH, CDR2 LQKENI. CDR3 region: CASSPAGTGVLYEQYF. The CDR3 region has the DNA TGTGCCAGCTCACCTGCCGGGACAGGGGTTCTCTACGAGCAGTACTTC.

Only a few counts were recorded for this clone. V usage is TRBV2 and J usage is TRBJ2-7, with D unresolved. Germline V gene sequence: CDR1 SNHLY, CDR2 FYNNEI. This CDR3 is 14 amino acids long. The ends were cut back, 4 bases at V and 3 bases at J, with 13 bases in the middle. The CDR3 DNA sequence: TGTGCCAGCAGTGCGGACCCTCGGTACTACGAGCAGTACTTC. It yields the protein CASSADPRYYEQYF.

CDR3 protein: CASSRDFNYGYTF. CDR3 nucleotides: TGTGCCAGCAGCCGGGACTTCAACTATGGCTACACCTTC. The chain links TRBV9 to TRBJ1-2; tentatively, D is TRBD1 (5 bases). This CDR3 is built from 13 residues. Trimming took 4 bases from V and 2 from J, leaving 9 bases between them. Germline CDR1 and CDR2: SGDLS and YYNGEE.